One and the same sample provided the 9 T cell receptor beta chains below, sequenced in a study of cytomegalovirus exposure and HLA in healthy donors. Sequencing used immunoSEQ multiplex PCR; TCRdb keeps in-frame clones, though not all of them. The sample contains 150,000 to 200,000 clones, roughly 82% of which appear only once. Sequencing input: PBMCs. All receptors come from a man younger than 35 in good health and CMV-seropositive.

This clone was detected a few times. This chain's CDR3 is CASSRQGATYEQYF. The CDR3 DNA reads as TGTGCCAGCAGCCGACAGGGGGCTACCTACGAGCAGTACTTC. J is TRBJ2-7 and V is TRBV6-5; 10 bases align to TRBD1. V trimming: 6 bases; J trimming: 2 bases; junction bases outside the gene matches: 4. This CDR3 has 14 amino acids. Germline V gives CDR1 MNHEY, CDR2 SVGAGI.

The chain uses TRBV5-4 and TRBJ2-2; 9 nucleotides line up with TRBD2. From germline, CDR1 is SGHNT and CDR2 YYREEE (reference sequence). V lost 6 bases and J lost 2; bases outside the gene matches: 8. The CDR3 sequence is 16 residues long. The CDR3 sequence: CASTPRLAVNTGELFF. The CDR3 nucleotides read TGTGCCAGCACCCCCCGACTAGCGGTTAACACCGGGGAGCTGTTTTTT.

This clone came up a few times. The chain is built from TRBV6-5 and TRBJ1-2; D possibly corresponds to TRBD1 (5 bases). The CDR3 has 15 amino acids. Germline CDR1 MNHEY, CDR2 SVGAGI. Trimming removed 0 bases from V and 3 bases from J, with 11 bases in between. CDR3 in DNA: TGTGCCAGCAGTTACTCTGGCGGGGGAGACTATGGCTACACCTTC. Residues: CASSYSGGGDYGYTF.

The rearrangement links TRBV27 to TRBJ2-2; TRBD1 aligns across 8 bases. Germline CDR1 reads MNHEY; CDR2 reads SMNVEV (reference sequence). The junction had 3 bases not matched to a gene; V was cut back by 3 bases and J by 6 bases. The CDR3 loop spans 14 amino acids. CDR3 sequence reads: CASSFVRGPGELFF. The CDR3 DNA reads as TGTGCCAGCAGTTTCGTCAGGGGGCCCGGGGAGCTGTTTTTT.

This clone appeared a single time. This rearrangement joins TRBV25-1 to TRBJ1-1; D not resolved. This CDR3 is built from 14 residues. Looked up from germline, CDR1 is MGHDK and CDR2 is SYGVNS. V was cut by 1 base and J by 1 base, with 7 bases left in between. CDR3 coding DNA: TGTGCCAGCAGTGAATGGCCAGGGAACACTGAAGCTTTCTTT. Its protein is CASSEWPGNTEAFF.

V gene TRBV15 combines with J gene TRBJ2-7; TRBD1 might be the D (6 bases). Trimming cost V 8 bases and J 0 bases, with 14 bases left between them. CDR3 length: 14 residues. Germline CDR1 reads LNHNV; CDR2 reads YYDKDF (reference sequence). This chain's CDR3 is CATASQGSSYEQYF. For the CDR3, the DNA is TGTGCCACCGCCTCGCAGGGGAGCTCCTACGAGCAGTACTTC.

The count of this clone is one. The same CDR3 can be traced to other DNA sequences in this sample. The chain uses TRBV6-5 and TRBJ2-7; maybe TRBD2 (6 bases). Germline V CDR1 and CDR2: MNHEY, SVGAGI. The CDR3 contains 14 residues. Trimming left V 0 bases short and J 0 bases short, with 6 bases between. CDR3 in amino acids: CASSYSRGSYEQYF. DNA of the CDR3: TGTGCCAGCAGTTACTCGCGGGGCTCCTACGAGCAGTACTTC.

The rearrangement joins TRBV5-4 to TRBJ2-1; 9 bases match TRBD1. Germline CDR1 is SGHNT and CDR2 is YYREEE (reference sequence). The CDR3 loop spans 17 amino acids. The ends lost 4 bases at V and 4 bases at J; junction bases unmatched: 12. The CDR3: CASSGGTGRLAYNEQFF. CDR3 nucleotide sequence: TGTGCCAGCAGCGGGGGGACAGGGAGATTGGCATACAATGAGCAGTTCTTC.

The chain carries TRBV2 and TRBJ2-3; 7 nucleotides match TRBD2. V was pared by 6 bases and J by 0 bases, with 3 bases of the junction left unmatched. The germline CDR1 and CDR2 sequences are SNHLY and FYNNEI. The CDR3 has 14 residues. As DNA, the CDR3 is TGTGCCAGCAGCCTAGCGGCTAGCACAGATACGCAGTATTTT. Its translation: CASSLAASTDTQYF.